A selection of T cell receptor beta chains follows, all from one sample in a study of cytomegalovirus exposure and HLA in healthy donors. Measured with immunoSEQ multiplex PCR; TCRdb has only the in-frame clones, and not every one. The profile shows fewer than 200,000 clones, 81% of them singletons. What was sequenced was PBMCs. Receptor source: a woman aged 45-65 years in good health and CMV-seronegative. Both conserved end residues are part of each CDR3. The D gene is left open where the match is weak. A row's size may be missing; if present it is once, few, many or a size class.

j_gene,v_gene,abundance,d_gene,CDR3aa,CDR3nt
TRBJ2-3,TRBV4-1,-,-,CASSQEGLEPDTQYF,TGCGCCAGCAGCCAAGAAGGATTGGAGCCAGATACGCAGTATTTT
TRBJ1-2,TRBV4-3,-,TRBD1,CASSQDDRGLNYGYTF,TGCGCCAGCAGCCAAGATGACAGGGGGCTTAACTATGGCTACACCTTC
TRBJ2-5,TRBV4-1,-,TRBD2,CASSPKSSGAVGETQYF,TGCGCCAGCAGCCCTAAGTCTAGCGGGGCGGTCGGAGAGACCCAGTACTTC
TRBJ1-1,TRBV28,-,TRBD1,CASSLGATGKNTEAFF,TGTGCCAGCAGTTTAGGGGCGACAGGGAAGAACACTGAAGCTTTCTTT
TRBJ2-7,TRBV6-1,-,-,CASSEAATIYEQYF,TGTGCCAGCAGTGAGGCGGCCACCATCTACGAGCAGTACTTC
TRBJ1-5,TRBV5-8,-,-,CASTAARDTYSNQPQHF,TGTGCCAGCACCGCAGCCCGGGACACCTATAGCAATCAGCCCCAGCATTTT
TRBJ2-1,TRBV5-4,few,TRBD1,CASPTGGQGNEQFF,TGTGCCAGCCCGACCGGGGGACAGGGCAATGAGCAGTTCTTC
TRBJ1-3,TRBV6-1,-,TRBD1,CASSQGAGNTIYF,TGTGCCAGCAGTCAGGGGGCTGGAAACACCATATATTTT
TRBJ2-2,TRBV28,-,TRBD2,CASSLAGEGTGELFF,TGTGCCAGCTCCCTAGCGGGAGAGGGAACCGGGGAGCTGTTTTTT
TRBJ2-7,TRBV7-9,-,-,CSSSRRGADGDEQYF,TGTTCCAGCAGCCGACGGGGGGCCGATGGCGACGAGCAGTACTTC
TRBJ2-3,TRBV18,-,TRBD1,CASSRTGDTQYF,TGTGCCAGCTCACGGACAGGGGATACGCAGTATTTT
TRBJ2-5,TRBV9,-,TRBD1,CASSEGTGQETQYF,TGTGCCAGCAGCGAGGGGACAGGACAAGAGACCCAGTACTTC
TRBJ2-2,TRBV29-1,-,TRBD2,CSVSAGGPTGELFF,TGCAGCGTGTCAGCGGGAGGGCCTACCGGGGAGCTGTTTTTT
TRBJ2-5,TRBV7-9,-,TRBD1,CASSGADRYQETQYF,TGTGCCAGCAGCGGAGCGGACAGGTACCAAGAGACCCAGTACTTC
TRBJ2-1,TRBV4-1,once,-,CASSHLARGAIEQFF,TGCGCCAGCAGCCACCTAGCGAGAGGGGCCATTGAGCAGTTCTTC
TRBJ2-1,TRBV7-6,-,TRBD2,CASSLYLAGAYNEQFF,TGTGCCAGCAGCCTCTATCTAGCGGGAGCCTACAATGAGCAGTTCTTC
TRBJ2-7,TRBV2,-,TRBD1,CASSPGQGVYEQYF,TGTGCCAGCAGTCCGGGACAGGGGGTCTACGAGCAGTACTTC
TRBJ2-7,TRBV28,-,TRBD2,CASSYGASGRYEQYF,TGTGCCAGCAGTTACGGGGCTAGCGGGAGATACGAGCAGTACTTC
TRBJ1-2,TRBV13,-,TRBD1,CASSQRAGGAMDGYTF,TGTGCCAGCAGCCAGCGGGCAGGGGGCGCGATGGATGGCTACACCTTC
TRBJ2-7,TRBV5-1,-,-,CASSYYRAVYEQYF,TGCGCCAGCAGCTACTATAGAGCTGTCTACGAGCAGTACTTC
TRBJ2-7,TRBV5-6,-,-,CASSLSVRGGAYEQYF,TGTGCCAGCAGCTTGAGTGTGAGGGGGGGGGCCTACGAGCAGTACTTC
TRBJ1-2,TRBV13,-,-,CASSLGRGGSNYGYTF,TGTGCCAGCAGCTTAGGCCGGGGTGGCTCTAACTATGGCTACACCTTC
TRBJ1-6,TRBV7-2,-,-,CASSEHPPGASNSPLHF,TGTGCCAGCAGCGAACACCCCCCAGGGGCCTCCAATTCACCCCTCCACTTT
TRBJ2-2,TRBV11-1,-,-,CASSLARYTGELFF,TGTGCCAGCAGCTTAGCGCGGTACACCGGGGAGCTGTTTTTT
TRBJ2-7,TRBV19,-,-,CASSNSRGLSYEQYF,TGTGCCAGTAGTAACTCAAGGGGCCTCTCCTACGAGCAGTACTTC
TRBJ1-6,TRBV27,-,TRBD1,CASSYGQGTYSPLHF,TGTGCCAGCAGTTACGGACAGGGGACCTATTCACCCCTCCACTTT
TRBJ2-5,TRBV7-2,few,-,CASSLVGSPDRSQYF,TGTGCCAGCAGCTTAGTAGGCAGCCCCGACAGGTCCCAGTACTTC
TRBJ2-3,TRBV5-6,-,TRBD2,CASSPRSGGDTQYF,TGTGCCAGCAGTCCTAGAAGCGGGGGAGATACGCAGTATTTT
TRBJ2-1,TRBV7-2,-,TRBD1,CASSQGQGTYNEQFF,TGTGCCAGCAGCCAGGGACAGGGGACCTACAATGAGCAGTTCTTC
TRBJ2-1,TRBV19,-,TRBD1,CASKPDRAIWVNEQFF,TGTGCCAGTAAACCGGACAGGGCAATTTGGGTCAATGAGCAGTTCTTC
TRBJ2-7,TRBV7-8,-,-,CASSLGGRVQGVREQYF,TGTGCCAGCAGCTTAGGGGGCAGGGTCCAAGGAGTTCGGGAGCAGTACTTC
TRBJ2-2,TRBV4-3,-,TRBD2,CASSQKALAGNTGELFF,TGCGCCAGCAGTCAGAAAGCCCTAGCGGGGAACACCGGGGAGCTGTTTTTT
TRBJ1-2,TRBV30,-,-,CAWSVPPGEGGSHYGYTF,TGTGCCTGGAGTGTACCCCCAGGGGAAGGGGGATCCCACTATGGCTACACCTTC
TRBJ2-1,TRBV11-3,-,-,CASSPSPGGNEQFF,TGTGCCAGCAGCCCAAGCCCCGGAGGCAATGAGCAGTTCTTC
TRBJ2-1,TRBV9,-,TRBD1,CASSVAETGGDEQFF,TGTGCCAGCAGCGTAGCTGAGACAGGGGGCGATGAGCAGTTCTTC
TRBJ2-1,TRBV7-9,-,TRBD2,CSSRTSGSVNEQFF,TGTTCCAGCAGGACTAGCGGGAGTGTGAATGAGCAGTTCTTC
TRBJ1-1,TRBV10-3,-,TRBD1,CAISSTGGSTEAFF,TGTGCCATCAGTAGTACAGGGGGCAGCACTGAAGCTTTCTTT
TRBJ2-5,TRBV5-4,-,TRBD2,CASSMGLAGGPETQYF,TGTGCCAGCAGCATGGGACTAGCGGGGGGGCCGGAGACCCAGTACTTC
TRBJ2-5,TRBV7-2,-,-,CASSPDRRVETQYF,TGTGCCAGCAGCCCAGACCGGAGGGTAGAGACCCAGTACTTC